The clone carrying this T cell receptor (beta chain) is medium-sized by share. Its antigen is undetermined. At one end the junction does not follow the germline gene, possibly because of a read error. This entry is derived from a study of circulating CD8 cells and anti-PD-1 response in melanoma. Broader study findings: DNEG was most diverse; TIGIT repertoires were least diverse. Only baseline and M1 samples entered the published repertoire comparisons. Subset repertoires were largely private at M1, with under 7% shared.

Each library started from around 15 ng of total RNA using the QIAseq Immune Repertoire TCR panel. TCRdb independently ran MiXCR on the reads; one entry per CDR3 protein. Of some 780 distinct CDR3 sequences in the sample, roughly 4.3% are singletons; the top ten hold 10% to 15%. Live CD3+CD8+TCRalphabeta+ cells were sorted into four subsets by PD-1 and/or TIGIT. Germline V CDR1 and CDR2: SEHNR, FQNEAQ (reference sequence). The CDR3 is 15 amino acids. This TCR came from a human donor with melanoma. The chain recombines TRBV7-9 with TRBJ2-5; no definite D call. The sample here was CD8+ T cells from PBMCs, taken at baseline or after one month of anti-PD-1 therapy (not recorded which). CDR3 in amino acids: CASSLAQVALETQYF. The CDR3 DNA reads TGTGCCAGCAGTTTAGCCCAGGTGGCGTTGGAGACCCAGTACTTC. Using reference TRBV7-9 and TRBJ2-5 for the parts outside the CDR3, the full variable domain is DTGVSQNPRHKITKRGQNVTFRCDPISEHNRLYWYRQTLGQGPEFLTYFQNEAQLEKSRLLSDRFSAERPKGSFSTLEIQRTEQGDSAMYLCASSLAQVALETQYFGPGTRLLVL.